This T cell receptor beta chain originates from a study of T cells in Graves' hyperthyroidism and ophthalmopathy. Whole-study context: Initial diagnosis, before any treatment, was when peripheral blood was collected.

Amplified regions were TCR beta CDR3 sequences from RNA transcripts. The study used the HTBI primer set for a first-round RT-PCR of the TCR CDR3. TCRdb itself ran the multiplex PCR reads through MiXCR, one entry per CDR3 protein. The repertoire holds around 280,000 distinct CDR3 sequences, roughly 13% seen once, with 7.9% in the top ten. This clonotype was counted a few times. Its antigen is not identified. The study, taken as a whole, reports: In the analysis, a 13 V-J model separated ophthalmopathy from stable hyperthyroidism.

The CDR3 runs 13 residues. CDR1 and CDR2 (germline): KGHSH, LQKENI. V dropped 4 bases and J dropped 6 bases, with 10 bases sitting between them. Graves' hyperthyroidism was deemed stable absent ophthalmopathy progression within 18 months. Based on clinical symptoms, serum thyroxine and TRAb, thyroid ultrasound and orbital computed tomography, diagnoses were reached. Sequencing was done on a sample of blood. The sequence was collected from a woman aged 40 to 55 with Graves' hyperthyroidism. The genes are TRBV18 and TRBJ1-5; D is undetermined. The CDR3 loop is CASSRGNGQPQHF. CDR3 DNA: TGTGCCAGCTCACGCGGGAACGGTCAGCCCCAGCATTTT.